The clone carrying this TCR beta chain occurred a few times. The data are from a study of T-cell memory formation after mild COVID-19. TCRdb re-called the 5' RACE reads through MiXCR, storing one row per CDR3 protein. The sample comprises 250,000 to 300,000 distinct CDR3 sequences, around 15% of which are singletons, and about 23% rests with the top ten. CDR1 and CDR2 (germline): SGHAT, FQNNGV. The CDR3 contains 13 residues. Trimming at V came to 9 bases and at J to 6 bases, leaving 8 bases not matched to a gene. The chain combines TRBV11-2 with TRBJ2-3; the match to TRBD2 covers 8 bases. The source is a man aged 18-30 years who had mild COVID-19 (a few samples of this study predate the infection). Cell type and time point are not known. Sequencing was done on a sample of PBMCs or a T cell subset sorted from them (not recorded which). In DNA form, the CDR3 reads TGTGCCAGTAGTAGCGGGGCTCGGGATACGCAGTATTTT. This encodes CASSSGARDTQYF.